This entry features one T cell receptor beta chain sequence. Its antigen is currently unknown. Sequencing was performed with immunoSEQ multiplex PCR; in TCRdb, only in-frame clones are kept and a portion is missing. The data hold about 120,000 clones, with approximately 83% observed a single time. V was clipped by 6 bases and J by 6 bases, with 12 bases between them. The CDR3 runs to 12 residues. CDR1 and CDR2 from the germline V gene are MNHEY and SVGAGI. These data belong to a study of T cell responses to AZD1222 COVID-19 vaccine. Study-wide findings and caveats: Only a handful of AZD1222 recipients, more than 5 in all, had baseline seropositivity.

The specimen comprised peripheral blood, sampled on day 0 of AZD1222 vaccination. This TCR came from an adult in good health. The chain is built from TRBV6-5 and TRBJ2-7; D possibly corresponds to TRBD1 (5 bases). The CDR3 DNA sequence: TGTGCCAGCAGCCAGGGATCCAGCGAGCAGTACTTC. Its protein is CASSQGSSEQYF.